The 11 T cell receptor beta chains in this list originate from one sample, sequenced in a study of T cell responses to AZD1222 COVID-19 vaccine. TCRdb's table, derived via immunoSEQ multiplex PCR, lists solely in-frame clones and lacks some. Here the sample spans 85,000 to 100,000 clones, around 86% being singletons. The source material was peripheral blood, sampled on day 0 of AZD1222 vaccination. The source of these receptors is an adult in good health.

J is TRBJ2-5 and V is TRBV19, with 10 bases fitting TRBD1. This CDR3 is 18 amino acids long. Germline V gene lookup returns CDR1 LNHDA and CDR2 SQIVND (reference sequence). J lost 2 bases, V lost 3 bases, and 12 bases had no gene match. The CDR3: CASSIPTRTGGGQETQYF. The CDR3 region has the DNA TGTGCCAGTAGTATCCCCACCAGGACAGGGGGGGGACAAGAGACCCAGTACTTC. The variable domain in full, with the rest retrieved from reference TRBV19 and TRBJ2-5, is DGGITQSPKYLFRKEGQNVTLSCEQNLNHDAMYWYRQDPGQGLRLIYYSQIVNDFQKGDIAEGYSVSREKKESFPLTVTSAQKNPTAFYLCASSIPTRTGGGQETQYFGPGTRLLVL.

CDR3 sequence: CSVEWGGNTEAFF. CDR3 coding DNA: TGCAGCGTTGAATGGGGGGGAAACACTGAAGCTTTCTTT. This chain connects TRBV29-1 to TRBJ1-1; tentatively, D is TRBD1 (5 bases). V was pared by 2 bases and J by 2 bases, with 9 bases between. From germline, CDR1 is SQVTM and CDR2 ANQGSEA. The CDR3 consists of 13 residues.

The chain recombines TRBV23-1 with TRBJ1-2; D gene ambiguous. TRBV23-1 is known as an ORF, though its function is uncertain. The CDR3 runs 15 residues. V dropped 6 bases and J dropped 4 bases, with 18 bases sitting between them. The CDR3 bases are TGCGCCAGCAGCCGCTATGACGTCGTGGGCTATGGCTACACCTTC. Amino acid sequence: CASSRYDVVGYGYTF.

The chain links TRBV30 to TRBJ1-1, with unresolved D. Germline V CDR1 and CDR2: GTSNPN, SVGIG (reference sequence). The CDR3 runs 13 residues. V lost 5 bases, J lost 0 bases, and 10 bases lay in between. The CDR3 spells CAWGVAVNTEAFF. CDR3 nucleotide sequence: TGTGCCTGGGGCGTTGCAGTGAACACTGAAGCTTTCTTT.

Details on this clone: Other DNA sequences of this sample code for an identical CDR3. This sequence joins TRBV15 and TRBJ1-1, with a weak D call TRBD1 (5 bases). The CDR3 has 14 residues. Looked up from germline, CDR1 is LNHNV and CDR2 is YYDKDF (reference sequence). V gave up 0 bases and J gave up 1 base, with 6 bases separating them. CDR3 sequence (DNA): TGTGCCACCAGCAGAGAGACAGAGAACACTGAAGCTTTCTTT. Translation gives CATSRETENTEAFF.

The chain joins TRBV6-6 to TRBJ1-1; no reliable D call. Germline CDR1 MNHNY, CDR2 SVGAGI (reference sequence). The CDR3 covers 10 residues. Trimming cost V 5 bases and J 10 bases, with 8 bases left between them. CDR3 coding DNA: TGTGCCAGCAGTCCTACGGGAGCTTTCTTT. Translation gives CASSPTGAFF.

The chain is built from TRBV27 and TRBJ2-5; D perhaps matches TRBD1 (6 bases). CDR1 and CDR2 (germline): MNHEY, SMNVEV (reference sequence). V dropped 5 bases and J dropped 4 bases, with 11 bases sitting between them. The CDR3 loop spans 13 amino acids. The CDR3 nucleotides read TGTGCCAGCAGTCGACAGGAAGGAGAGACCCAGTACTTC. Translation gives CASSRQEGETQYF.

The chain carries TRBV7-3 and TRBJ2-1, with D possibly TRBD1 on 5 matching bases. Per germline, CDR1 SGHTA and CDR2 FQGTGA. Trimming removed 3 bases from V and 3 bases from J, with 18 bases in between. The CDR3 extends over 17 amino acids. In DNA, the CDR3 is TGTGCCAGCAGCTTCTTAGCTTTCAGGGCCGACTACAATGAGCAGTTCTTC. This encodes CASSFLAFRADYNEQFF.

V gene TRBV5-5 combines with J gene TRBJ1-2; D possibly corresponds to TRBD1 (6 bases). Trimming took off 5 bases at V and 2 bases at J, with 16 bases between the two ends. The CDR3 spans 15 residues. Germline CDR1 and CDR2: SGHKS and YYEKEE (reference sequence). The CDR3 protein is CASRPGMGANYGYTF. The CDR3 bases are TGTGCCAGCAGACCGGGGATGGGGGCGAACTATGGCTACACCTTC. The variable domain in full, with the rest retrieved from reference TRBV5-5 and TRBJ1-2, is DAGVTQSPTHLIKTRGQQVTLRCSPISGHKSVSWYQQVLGQGPQFIFQYYEKEERGRGNFPDRFSARQFPNYSSELNVNALLLGDSALYLCASRPGMGANYGYTFGSGTRLTVV.

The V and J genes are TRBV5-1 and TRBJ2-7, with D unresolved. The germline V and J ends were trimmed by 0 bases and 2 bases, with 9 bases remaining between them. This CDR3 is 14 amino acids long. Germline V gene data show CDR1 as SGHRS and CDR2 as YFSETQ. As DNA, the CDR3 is TGCGCCAGCAGCTTGGAGGCCGCTACCTACGAGCAGTACTTC. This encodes CASSLEAATYEQYF.

The CDR3 DNA is TGCAGTCTGACAGGAGGGGAGACCCAGTACTTC. Its translation is CSLTGGETQYF. The chain couples TRBV20-1 to TRBJ2-5, with D possibly being TRBD1 or TRBD2 (6 bases each). The CDR3 is made up of 11 amino acids. V was pared by 8 bases and J by 5 bases, with 12 bases between. The V gene's germline CDR1 is DFQATT and CDR2 SNEGSKA (reference sequence).